A single sample gave rise to the 5 T cell receptor beta chains below, sequenced in a study of cytomegalovirus exposure and HLA in healthy donors. TCRdb's copy holds only in-frame clones and misses some; the assay was immunoSEQ multiplex PCR. The data hold under 200,000 clones, with about 96% observed a single time. The sample taken for sequencing was PBMCs. These receptor sequences come from a woman between 18 and 30 years old in good health and CMV-seronegative.

The chain couples TRBV2 to TRBJ1-4; D is perhaps TRBD1 (5 bases). Looked up from germline, CDR1 is SNHLY and CDR2 is FYNNEI. V lost 7 bases to trimming and J lost 6 bases, with 9 bases between them. The CDR3 totals 12 residues. The CDR3 region has the DNA TGTGCCAGCATGGGGGGTTATGAAAAACTGTTTTTT. Its protein is CASMGGYEKLFF.

This chain uses TRBV15 with TRBJ1-6, with TRBD1 matching over 9 bases. Germline V CDR1 and CDR2: LNHNV, YYDKDF (reference sequence). J was trimmed by 8 bases and V by 2 bases; bases with no gene match: 4. CDR3 length: 15 residues. The CDR3 protein is CATSRPGQGDSPLHF. The CDR3 bases are TGTGCCACCAGCAGACCGGGACAGGGAGATTCACCCCTCCACTTT.

The chain combines TRBV4-3 with TRBJ2-1, with 7 bases aligning to TRBD2. In germline, CDR1 is LGHNA, CDR2 YSLEER. V was pared by 1 base and J by 9 bases, with 12 bases of the junction left unmatched. CDR3 length: 16 residues. The CDR3 DNA is TGCGCCAGCAGCCAAGCCGGGGGGTCTCTGATAGGTGAGCAGTTCTTC. It encodes CASSQAGGSLIGEQFF.

The V gene is TRBV23-1, the J gene TRBJ1-1; a possible D gene is TRBD1 (5 bases). TRBV23-1 is assigned to the ORF class and has an uncertain function. The V gene lost 7 bases and the J gene lost 0 bases, with 12 bases spanning the gap. This CDR3 has 14 amino acids. CDR3 sequence: CASKVGGMNTEAFF. The CDR3 DNA follows: TGCGCCAGCAAGGTGGGGGGAATGAACACTGAAGCTTTCTTT.

The chain carries TRBV6-5 and TRBJ2-1; D perhaps matches TRBD2 (6 bases). Looked up from germline, CDR1 is MNHEY and CDR2 is SVGAGI. With 5 bases removed from V and 6 bases from J, the gap between germline ends came to 17 bases. CDR3 length: 15 amino acids. The CDR3 DNA reads TGTGCCAGCAGTCTATTCTTCGGGGGAGGCAATGAGCAGTTCTTC. Translated, it gives CASSLFFGGGNEQFF.